The clone carrying this T cell receptor beta chain has a count of ten or more. Antigen specificity is unknown. This CDR3 contains 15 residues. V was clipped by 7 bases and J by 3 bases; unmatched bases: 5. CDR1 is SGHTA and CDR2 is FQGNSA in the germline V gene. The data were taken from a study of identical twins. TCRdb re-called the 5' RACE reads through MiXCR, storing one row per CDR3 protein. The sample shows around 220,000 distinct CDR3 sequences, more than 9% of them seen only once. Overall study findings and caveats: Compared with models, monozygotic twins showed more out-of-frame TCR alpha sharing. Conclusions were based on cross-sectional statistical analysis, without following the same donors.

The genes are TRBV7-2 and TRBJ2-1, with 11 bases lining up with TRBD1. This TCR derives from a man in his fifties in good health. The sequencing input was memory T cells sorted from blood. The CDR3 protein is CASNLGQGGYNEQFF. CDR3 coding DNA: TGTGCCAGCAACCTGGGACAGGGGGGCTACAATGAGCAGTTCTTC.